The clone carrying this T cell receptor (beta chain) came up a few times. Its matching antigen is unknown. The germline V gene has CDR1 SGHAT and CDR2 FQNNGV. The CDR3 sequence is 14 residues long. V lost 5 bases and J lost 7; bases outside the gene matches: 7. The data belong to a study of T-cell memory formation after mild COVID-19. As for the study in general: Largely, the TCR clusters proved donor specific.

TCRdb used MiXCR to reprocess the 5' RACE reads, holding one entry per CDR3 protein. This table has around 250,000 distinct CDR3 sequences, 15% to 20% appearing once. Overall study findings and caveats: Clones that shrank (day 15 to 85) were balanced CD4/CD8, whereas later expanders leaned CD4+. Among contracting clones, CD4+ were mainly CM/EM and CD8+ enriched in EMRA.

This TCR was sampled from a man aged 18 to 35 who had mild COVID-19 (a few samples of this study predate the infection). Cell type and time point are not known. The chain couples TRBV11-2 to TRBJ1-5; 8 nucleotides match TRBD1. Source material: PBMCs or a T cell subset sorted from them (not recorded which). CDR3 protein: CASSKDRGEQPQHF. CDR3 nucleotide sequence: TGTGCCAGCAGCAAAGACAGGGGAGAACAGCCCCAGCATTTT. The full variable domain, its missing parts supplied by reference TRBV11-2 and TRBJ1-5, is EAGVAQSPRYKIIEKRQSVAFWCNPISGHATLYWYQQILGQGPKLLIQFQNNGVVDDSQLPKDRFSAERLKGVDSTLKIQPAKLEDSAVYLCASSKDRGEQPQHFGDGTRLSIL.